This TCR beta chain is drawn from a study of shared clonotypes between healthy human individuals. Deep-level running was used for the assay. The protocol was immunoSEQ multiplex PCR, while the TCRdb copy is restricted to in-frame clones and leaves out a portion. The data show about 980,000 clones, roughly 72% seen once. V shed 3 bases and J shed 0 bases, with 3 bases lying between them. The V gene's germline CDR1 is MNHEY and CDR2 SMNVEV (reference sequence). This CDR3 region has 13 residues. Study-wide findings and caveats: Several donors held approximately 4.6% of naive CD4 clonotypes in common. Naive subsets generally had larger estimated richness than memory subsets. A small donor pool kept down the genetic and exposure-history diversity that was represented.

Note on this clone: As yet, its antigen is unknown.

The sequencing sample was made of memory CD4+ T cells sorted from blood. Subset meaning: CD45RA-negative fraction. The chain links TRBV27 to TRBJ1-5; D unclear. This receptor was taken from a man younger than 30 in good health. The CDR3 loop is CASSFASNQPQHF. The CDR3 DNA follows: TGTGCCAGCAGTTTCGCTAGCAATCAGCCCCAGCATTTT.